This T cell receptor beta chain came from a study of T cell responses to AZD1222 COVID-19 vaccine. Sequencing used immunoSEQ multiplex PCR; TCRdb keeps in-frame clones, though not all of them. Among about 110,000 clones listed, under 90% were seen once. V was clipped by 3 bases and J by 5 bases; unmatched bases: 14. The CDR3 has 16 amino acids. The germline V gene encodes CDR1 GTSNPN and CDR2 SVGIG (reference sequence). A remark on this clone: Its specificity is unknown.

Study results and caveats: White British ancestry dominated among donors, who included more females, and clonal diversity was possibly underestimated. Spike-wide coverage was observed for vaccine-associated CD4 TCRs, with dominant responses at 160-218 and 743-854. Targets within unmutated variant regions were reportedly found for nearly half of spike-specific TCRs.

Sample: peripheral blood, taken on day 0 of AZD1222 vaccination. The clonotype was recovered from an adult in good health. This chain joins TRBV30 and TRBJ2-7, with 9 positions matching TRBD1. CDR3 nucleotides: TGTGCCTGGAGCGCCCGGAGGGACAGGGATAGGAACGAGCAGTACTTC. Translation: CAWSARRDRDRNEQYF.